This T cell receptor (beta chain) was observed in a study of T cell responses to AZD1222 COVID-19 vaccine. General study results and limits: Close to half of spike-specific TCRs reportedly recognize unmutated variant regions.

Only in-frame clones appear in the TCRdb table, and some are missing; sequencing was by immunoSEQ multiplex PCR. Of around 120,000 clones in the sample, roughly 87% were seen once. Losses at the gene ends were 7 bases for V and 2 bases for J; bases not matched to a gene: 17. This CDR3 has 18 residues. Germline V gives CDR1 SGHNT, CDR2 YENEEA. For this clone: The antigen is undetermined.

This TCR came from an adult in good health. The sample here was peripheral blood, taken on day 0 of AZD1222 vaccination. The J gene is TRBJ2-7, the V gene TRBV11-3; 10 nucleotides agree with TRBD2. CDR3 nucleotide sequence: TGTGCCAGCAACCGGGGTAAGCGGGGGGGGCCTGATGCCTACGAGCAGTACTTC. It codes for CASNRGKRGGPDAYEQYF.